This is a list of T cell receptor beta chains from one sample in a study of shared clonotypes between healthy human individuals. TCRdb keeps only in-frame clones here, not all; method: immunoSEQ multiplex PCR. The sample lists about 1,800,000 clones; about 95% were seen once. The sample was naive CD8+ T cells sorted from blood. The receptors shown here come from a man aged 18 to 29 in good health. CDR3s include the opening cysteine and the closing phenylalanine or tryptophan. D genes are given only for firm matches. The size field is filled for only some rows; it gives once, few, many or a size class.

cdr3_aa cdr3_nt clone_size j_call v_call cdr3_length d_call
CASSLGWGFSYNEQFF TGTGCCAGCAGCTTAGGGTGGGGATTCTCCTACAATGAGCAGTTCTTC . TRBJ2-1 TRBV11-2 16 .
CASSLGGLYTGELFF TGTGCCAGCAGTTTGGGGGGACTGTACACCGGGGAGCTGTTTTTT . TRBJ2-2 TRBV27 15 .
CASSFGTSYEQYF TGTGCCAGCAGCTTCGGGACTTCCTACGAGCAGTACTTC . TRBJ2-7 TRBV5-4 13 .
CASTTLTGRSSYEQYF TGTGCCAGCACCACTTTGACAGGTCGGAGCTCCTACGAGCAGTACTTC . TRBJ2-7 TRBV11-2 16 .
CASSDRGAASTDTQYF TGTGCCAGCAGTGACCGCGGGGCCGCTAGCACAGATACGCAGTATTTT . TRBJ2-3 TRBV2 16 .
CASTYGPNYEQYF TGTGCCAGCACTTATGGGCCGAACTACGAGCAGTACTTC . TRBJ2-7 TRBV5-8 13 .
CASSAGTSLFSYEQYF TGTGCCAGCAGTGCCGGGACGTCTCTCTTCTCCTACGAGCAGTACTTC . TRBJ2-7 TRBV6-1 16 .
CASRPGPGQAYGYTF TGTGCCAGCAGACCGGGCCCGGGACAGGCCTATGGCTACACCTTC . TRBJ1-2 TRBV27 15 TRBD1
CASSLGRVGLYNEQFF TGTGCCAGCAGCTTGGGGAGGGTTGGGTTGTACAATGAGCAGTTCTTC . TRBJ2-1 TRBV11-2 16 TRBD2
CASNNGEREHYEQYF TGTGCCAGCAATAATGGGGAGCGGGAGCATTACGAGCAGTACTTC . TRBJ2-7 TRBV6-5 15 TRBD2
CASSLGQGIPYEQYF TGTGCCAGCAGCTTAGGACAGGGGATTCCCTACGAGCAGTACTTC . TRBJ2-7 TRBV7-3 15 TRBD1
CSAQQGEETQYF TGCAGCGCTCAACAGGGGGAAGAGACCCAGTACTTC once TRBJ2-5 TRBV29-1 12 TRBD1
CASSPGGAGGSSTDTQYF TGTGCCAGCAGCCCCGGCGGAGCGGGAGGATCTAGCACAGATACGCAGTATTTT . TRBJ2-3 TRBV11-2 18 TRBD2
CASSVASGRGNEQFF TGTGCCAGCAGTGTGGCTAGCGGGAGGGGGAATGAGCAGTTCTTC . TRBJ2-1 TRBV2 15 TRBD2
CASSSLTAYEQYF TGTGCCAGCAGCTCGTTGACCGCATACGAGCAGTACTTC . TRBJ2-7 TRBV7-9 13 .
CASTWGAEAFF TGTGCCAGCACTTGGGGGGCTGAAGCTTTCTTT . TRBJ1-1 TRBV25-1 11 .
CASRDPPKETQYF TGTGCCAGTAGAGATCCACCGAAAGAGACCCAGTACTTC . TRBJ2-5 TRBV19 13 .
CASSQDYRLSGNTIYF TGCGCCAGCAGCCAAGATTACAGGCTCTCTGGAAACACCATATATTTT . TRBJ1-3 TRBV4-3 16 .
CASSFREFYSYEQYF TGTGCCAGCAGCTTTCGGGAGTTTTACTCCTACGAGCAGTACTTC . TRBJ2-7 TRBV11-2 15 .
CAGWDGNTGELFF TGTGCCGGGTGGGACGGTAACACCGGGGAGCTGTTTTTT . TRBJ2-2 TRBV28 13 .
CASSVGGPDTQYF TGTGCCAGCAGCGTTGGGGGCCCAGATACGCAGTATTTT . TRBJ2-3 TRBV14 13 .
CASSDQGPNTEAFF TGTGCCAGCAGTGATCAGGGACCGAACACTGAAGCTTTCTTT . TRBJ1-1 TRBV25-1 14 .
CASSQDPMGGNTGELFF TGCGCCAGCAGCCAAGATCCTATGGGGGGAAACACCGGGGAGCTGTTTTTT . TRBJ2-2 TRBV4-3 17 .
CSVAITGELFF TGCAGCGTTGCGATCACCGGGGAGCTGTTTTTT few TRBJ2-2 TRBV29-1 11 .